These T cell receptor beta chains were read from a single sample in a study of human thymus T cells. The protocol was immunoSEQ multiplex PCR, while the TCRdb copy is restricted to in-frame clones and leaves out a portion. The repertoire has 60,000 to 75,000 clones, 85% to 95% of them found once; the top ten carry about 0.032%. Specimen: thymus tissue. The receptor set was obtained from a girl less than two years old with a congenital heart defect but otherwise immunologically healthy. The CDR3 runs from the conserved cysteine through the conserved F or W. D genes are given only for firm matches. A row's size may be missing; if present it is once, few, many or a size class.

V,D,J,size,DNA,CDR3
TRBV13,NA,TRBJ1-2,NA,TGTGCCAGCAGCAGGTGGGACCGTCCTAACTATGGCTACACCTTC,CASSRWDRPNYGYTF
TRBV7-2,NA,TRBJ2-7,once,TGTGCCAGCAGCCCAAGACTAGGGGGCGACGAGCAGTACTTC,CASSPRLGGDEQYF
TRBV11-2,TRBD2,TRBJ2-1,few,TGTGCCAGCAGCCCGGGACTAGCGGGAGCGAATGAGCAGTTCTTC,CASSPGLAGANEQFF
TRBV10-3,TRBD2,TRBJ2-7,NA,TGTGCCATCAGGTGCGGGGGTCGCTACGAGCAGTACTTC,CAIRCGGRYEQYF
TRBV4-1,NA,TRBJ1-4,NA,TGCGCCAGCAACCAAAGATGGGGGGGAGGAAAACTGTTTTTT,CASNQRWGGGKLFF
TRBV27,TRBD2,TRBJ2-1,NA,TGTGCCAGCAGTTTATCCGGGACTAGCGGGAGGGCCTCATACAATGAGCAGTTCTTC,CASSLSGTSGRASYNEQFF
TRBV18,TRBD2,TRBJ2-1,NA,TGTGCCAGCTCACCAAGGGGGAGGTCTAGCGGGACCTACAATGAGCAGTTCTTC,CASSPRGRSSGTYNEQFF
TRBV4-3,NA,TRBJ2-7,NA,TGCGCCAGCAGCCAAGGCGCCGGATTCACCTACGAGCAGTACTTC,CASSQGAGFTYEQYF
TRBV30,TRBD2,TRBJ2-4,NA,TGTGCCTGGAGTGTAGGGAGGGTTGAGGGAGCGGCCAAAAACATTCAGTACTTC,CAWSVGRVEGAAKNIQYF
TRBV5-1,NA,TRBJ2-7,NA,TGCGCCAGCAGCTTGAGGGTCCCGGGACAAGGCTCCTACGAGCAGTACTTC,CASSLRVPGQGSYEQYF
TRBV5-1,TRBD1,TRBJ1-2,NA,TGCGCCAGCAGCTTGGGATGGACAGGGACCTATGGCTACACCTTC,CASSLGWTGTYGYTF
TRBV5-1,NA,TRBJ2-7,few,TGCGCCAGCAGCTCCGATTACGAGCAGTACTTC,CASSSDYEQYF
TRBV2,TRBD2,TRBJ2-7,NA,TGTGCCAGCAGGCGTCGCCCTGGGGGAGATGCTAGCGGGTTCTCCTCGATGGACGAGCAGTACTTC,CASRRRPGGDASGFSSMDEQYF
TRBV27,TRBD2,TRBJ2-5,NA,TGTGCCAGCAGTTTATATCGGGAGGGCCAAGAGACCCAGTACTTC,CASSLYREGQETQYF
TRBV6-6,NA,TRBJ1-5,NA,TGTGCCAGCAGTTACGTCGGTCAGCCCCAGCATTTT,CASSYVGQPQHF
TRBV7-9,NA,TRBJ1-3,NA,TGTGCCAGCAGCCCGGGATATGGAAACACCATATATTTT,CASSPGYGNTIYF
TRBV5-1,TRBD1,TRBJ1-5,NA,TGCGCCAGCAGCTTGGCTGGGACAGGGGGCAATCAGCCCCAGCATTTT,CASSLAGTGGNQPQHF
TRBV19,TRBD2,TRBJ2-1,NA,TGTGCCAGTAGTTTGACTAGCGGGGGACACTCCTACAATGAGCAGTTCTTC,CASSLTSGGHSYNEQFF
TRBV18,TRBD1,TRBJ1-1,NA,TGTGCCAGCTCACCCACGGACAGGGAAGAGAACACTGAAGCTTTCTTT,CASSPTDREENTEAFF
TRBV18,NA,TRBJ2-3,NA,TGTGCCAGCTCACCAACAGGGCCGAGTGGTAGCACAGATACGCAGTATTTT,CASSPTGPSGSTDTQYF
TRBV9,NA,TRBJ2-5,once,TGTGCCAGCAGCGTAGGGGCACCTCAAGAGACCCAGTACTTC,CASSVGAPQETQYF
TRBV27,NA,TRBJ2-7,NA,TGTGCCAGCAGTCCTGGCCGACTCTCCTACGAGCAGTACTTC,CASSPGRLSYEQYF
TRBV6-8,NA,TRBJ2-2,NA,TGTGCCAGCAGTCCATCCCCCCCAGGCAACACCGGGGAGCTGTTTTTT,CASSPSPPGNTGELFF
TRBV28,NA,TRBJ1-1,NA,TGTGCCAGCAGTCCCCGCGGAGGGGACACTGAAGCTTTCTTT,CASSPRGGDTEAFF
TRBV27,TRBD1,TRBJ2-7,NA,TGTGCCAGCAGTTTGAGGGGGACAGGGACTGGCGAGCAGTACTTC,CASSLRGTGTGEQYF
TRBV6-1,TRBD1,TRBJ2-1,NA,TGTGCCAGCAGCCCAGGGGGTAAGGGCAATGAGCAGTTCTTC,CASSPGGKGNEQFF
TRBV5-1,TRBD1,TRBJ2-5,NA,TGCGCCAGTTTCAACCGGGACAGGGATGGGGGGACCCAGTACTTC,CASFNRDRDGGTQYF
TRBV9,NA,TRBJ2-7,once,TGTGCCAGCAGCCCCTTACCCCAGGGGGAGGGGTCCTACGAGCAGTACTTC,CASSPLPQGEGSYEQYF
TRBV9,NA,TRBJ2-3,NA,TGTGCCAGCAGCGCCTCCAGAAACAAGGCCAGGAATACGCAGTATTTT,CASSASRNKARNTQYF
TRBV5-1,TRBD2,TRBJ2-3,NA,TGCGCCAGCAGCTTCAGGCTAGCGGGAGTCACCTGCACAGATACGCAGTATTTT,CASSFRLAGVTCTDTQYF
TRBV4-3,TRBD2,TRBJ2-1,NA,TGCGCCAGCAGCCAGCCACTAGCGGGATACGGTGAGCAGTTCTTC,CASSQPLAGYGEQFF
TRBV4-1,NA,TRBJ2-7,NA,TGCGCCAGCAGCCAAGATAGAAACAGAGCCTACGAGCAGTACTTC,CASSQDRNRAYEQYF
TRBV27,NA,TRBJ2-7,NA,TGTGCCAGCAGTTTACGTAGCACCGACTACTACGAGCAGTACTTC,CASSLRSTDYYEQYF
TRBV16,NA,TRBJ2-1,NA,TGTGCCAGCCCCCTTAAGGGGGGAGCTTCCTACAATGAGCAGTTCTTC,CASPLKGGASYNEQFF
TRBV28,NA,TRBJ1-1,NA,TGTGCCAGCCGATCAGCCTCGGGAGCTTTCTTT,CASRSASGAFF
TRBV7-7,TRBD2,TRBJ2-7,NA,TGTGCCAGCAGCTTCCTCTGGGCTAGCGGGAGGGCCTACGAGCAGTACTTC,CASSFLWASGRAYEQYF
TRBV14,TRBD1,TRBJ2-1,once,TGTGCCAGCCGACCACAGGGGTGGTCTACCTCTAATGAGCAGTTCTTC,CASRPQGWSTSNEQFF
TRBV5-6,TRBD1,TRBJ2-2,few,TGTGCCAGCAGACCCGGACAGGTGGAGAACACCGGGGAGCTGTTTTTT,CASRPGQVENTGELFF
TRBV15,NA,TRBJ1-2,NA,TGTGCCACCAGCAGACAACTCCCGGGACGGGCCGGGGAAGCTAACTATGGCTACACCTTC,CATSRQLPGRAGEANYGYTF
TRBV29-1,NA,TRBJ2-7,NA,TGCAGCGCCCGGGGCACCGGGCCCCCCGGAGGCTACGAGCAGTACTTC,CSARGTGPPGGYEQYF
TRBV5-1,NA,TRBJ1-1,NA,TGCGCCAGCAGCTTGGAGGGGATTAGGGGCTTCTTT,CASSLEGIRGFF
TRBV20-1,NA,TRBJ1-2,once,TGCAGTGCTAGCAGGGTGGAAGGCTACACCTTC,CSASRVEGYTF
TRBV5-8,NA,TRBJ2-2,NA,TGTGCCAGCATACGAACCTCTCCCGGGGAGCTGTTTTTT,CASIRTSPGELFF
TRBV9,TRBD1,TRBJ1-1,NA,TGTGCCAGCAGCGTATTAAATGGGCGACAGGGGGTGTCGGAAGGAGCTTTCTTT,CASSVLNGRQGVSEGAFF
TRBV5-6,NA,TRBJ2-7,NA,TGTGCCAGCAGTCATGGTGGGGGCTTCTACGAGCAGTACTTC,CASSHGGGFYEQYF
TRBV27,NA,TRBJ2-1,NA,TGTGCCAGCAGCCCCGGCGAGGTAGCAATCAATGAGCAGTTCTTC,CASSPGEVAINEQFF
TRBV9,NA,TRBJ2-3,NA,TGTGCCAGCAGCGTAGGCCCCGTGGAGCGTCACACAGATACGCAGTATTTT,CASSVGPVERHTDTQYF
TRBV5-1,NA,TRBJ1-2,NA,TGCGCCAGCAGCTTGAACAAGGGGCGCATAAAGGGCTACACCTTC,CASSLNKGRIKGYTF
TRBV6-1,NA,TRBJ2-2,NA,TGTGCCAGCAGTGCGGTACCCACCCCCCCCTCTGGCACCGGGGAGCTGTTTTTT,CASSAVPTPPSGTGELFF
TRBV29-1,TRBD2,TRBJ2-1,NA,TGCAGCGTTGCCCAGACTAGCGACGACAATGAGCAGTTCTTC,CSVAQTSDDNEQFF
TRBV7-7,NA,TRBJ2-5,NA,TGTGCCAGCAGCTTAGCGGGACTCGCCGGGGAGACCCAGTACTTC,CASSLAGLAGETQYF
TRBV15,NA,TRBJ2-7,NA,TGTGCCACCAGCACCCGGGGAGGAGTCTACGAGCAGTACTTC,CATSTRGGVYEQYF
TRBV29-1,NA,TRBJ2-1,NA,TGCAGCGTTGAGGGTCGGGGGAACAATGAGCAGTTCTTC,CSVEGRGNNEQFF
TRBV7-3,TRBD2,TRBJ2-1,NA,TGTGCCAGCAGCCTGACTAGCGGGAGCGGCGATGAGCAGTTCTTC,CASSLTSGSGDEQFF
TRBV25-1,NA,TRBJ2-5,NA,TGTGCCAGCAAAGGCCGTTTAGGCCAGTACTTC,CASKGRLGQYF
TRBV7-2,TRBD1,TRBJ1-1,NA,TGTGCCAGCAGCTCCGCCGACAGGGGGAGAACTGAAGCTTTCTTT,CASSSADRGRTEAFF
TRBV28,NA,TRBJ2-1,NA,TGTGCCAGCAGCCCCCCGCGGGTCGGCAATGAGCAGTTCTTC,CASSPPRVGNEQFF
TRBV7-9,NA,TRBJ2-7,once,TGTGCCAGCAGCTCCCCTAGCATTAGTAGCTCCTACGAGCAGTACTTC,CASSSPSISSSYEQYF
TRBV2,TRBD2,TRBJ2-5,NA,TGTGCCAGCAGTGACGGGAGCGGGAGGACTTTACAAGAGACCCAGTACTTC,CASSDGSGRTLQETQYF